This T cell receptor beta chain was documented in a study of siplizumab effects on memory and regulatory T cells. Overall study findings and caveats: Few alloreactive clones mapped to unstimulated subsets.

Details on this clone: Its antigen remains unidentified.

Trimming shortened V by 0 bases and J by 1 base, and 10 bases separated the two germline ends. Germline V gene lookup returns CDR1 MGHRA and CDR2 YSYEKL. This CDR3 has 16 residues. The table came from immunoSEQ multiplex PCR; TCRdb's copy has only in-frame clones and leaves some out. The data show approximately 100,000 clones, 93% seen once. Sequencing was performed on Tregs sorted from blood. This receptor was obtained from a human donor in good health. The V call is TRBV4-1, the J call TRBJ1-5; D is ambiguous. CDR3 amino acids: CASSQDVRVSNQPQHF. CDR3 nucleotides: TGCGCCAGCAGCCAAGACGTTAGGGTAAGCAATCAGCCCCAGCATTTT.